This T cell receptor (beta chain) emerged from a study of shared clonotypes between healthy human individuals. Turning to the study itself: Each donor had three CD4 naive, three CD4 memory, two CD8 naive and one CD8 memory plate.

CDR3 length equals 14 residues. Germline values: CDR1 SNHLY, CDR2 FYNNEI. V lost 3 bases and J lost 7, with 13 bases in between. Donation came from healthy HIV-negative adults that had no recent acute infections or vaccinations. TCRdb keeps only in-frame clones here, not all; method: immunoSEQ multiplex PCR. Of about 1.5 million clones in the sample, 98% were seen once. The chain links TRBV2 to TRBJ2-1; D not certain. The TCR originated in a young man in good health. The specimen was naive CD4+ T cells sorted from blood. Documented subset: CD45RA+ positively selected. CDR3 nucleotides: TGTGCCAGCAGTGACGACTCTTTGGGGAATGAGCAGTTCTTC. The encoded protein is CASSDDSLGNEQFF.